This is a list of T cell receptor beta chains from one sample in a study of cytomegalovirus exposure and HLA in healthy donors. Profiled with immunoSEQ multiplex PCR; TCRdb holds only in-frame clones, not every one. The sample has 150,000 or so clones, roughly 64% seen once. Sequencing was carried out using PBMCs. These receptors all come from a woman under 40 in good health and CMV-seropositive. Each CDR3 is given with its conserved first and last residue. A D gene is named only where the DNA matches it firmly. Not all rows give a size; the values are once, few, many and, for expanded clones, a class.

V	size	D	J	DNA	CDR3
TRBV11-2	once	NA	TRBJ1-1	TGTGCCAGCAGCTTACAGGGGAACACTGAAGCTTTCTTT	CASSLQGNTEAFF
TRBV5-1	NA	NA	TRBJ1-1	TGCGCCAGCAGCTTGAATTCATTACGGGACGGGGGAAACACTGAAGCTTTCTTT	CASSLNSLRDGGNTEAFF
TRBV5-1	few	TRBD1	TRBJ2-7	TGCGCCAGCAGCGGGACAGGGAGAGTCTACGAGCAGTACTTC	CASSGTGRVYEQYF
TRBV2	NA	TRBD1	TRBJ1-1	TGTGCCAGCAGTAGTCAGGGGGGCACTGAAGCTTTCTTT	CASSSQGGTEAFF
TRBV11-2	NA	TRBD1	TRBJ2-7	TGTGCCAGCACCACTCCGGGACAGGGAGTCTACGAGCAGTACTTC	CASTTPGQGVYEQYF
TRBV29-1	NA	TRBD1	TRBJ2-1	TGCAGCGTAGAAACTCGCAGGGGGCATAGCTCCTACAATGAGCAGTTCTTC	CSVETRRGHSSYNEQFF
TRBV6-1	once	TRBD1	TRBJ2-5	TGTGCCAGCACTGGACAGGGGCGCGTCCAAGAGACCCAGTACTTC	CASTGQGRVQETQYF
TRBV5-1	few	TRBD1	TRBJ2-3	TGCGCCAGCAGCCTCGGACAGGGGGCGGATACGCAGTATTTT	CASSLGQGADTQYF
TRBV6-6	NA	NA	TRBJ1-4	TGTGCCAGCAGTTACGGGGGGGAAAAACTGTTTTTT	CASSYGGEKLFF
TRBV5-1	NA	NA	TRBJ1-5	TGCGCCAGCAGCTTGGGGGAGGGAGGAGGTCAGCCCCAGCATTTT	CASSLGEGGGQPQHF
TRBV7-2	once	TRBD1	TRBJ1-2	TGTGCCAGCAGCTCCTCACTTGGACAGGGGTCGGGCTACACCTTC	CASSSSLGQGSGYTF
TRBV7-2	NA	NA	TRBJ2-7	TGTGCCAGCAGCCCCACGAACAGTTACGAGCAGTACTTC	CASSPTNSYEQYF